Presented here are 27 T cell receptor beta chains from one specimen sequenced in a study of T-cell reconstitution after alpha-beta-depleted transplantation in children. Unique molecular identifiers were incorporated into the prepared TCRbeta library. From the PCR reads, TCRdb called clonotypes with MiXCR, one entry per CDR3 protein. In the table there are fewer than 200,000 distinct CDR3 sequences, more than 6.5% of which are singletons. Material: PBMCs from the stem cell graft donor, obtained from the stem cell graft. The origin of the receptors is a human donor who donated a stem cell graft to a child with Wiskott-Aldrich syndrome.

This clonotype occurred many times. V and J are TRBV6-6 and TRBJ1-2; maybe TRBD1 (6 bases). Trimming stripped 8 bases from V and 4 bases from J, with 11 bases between. Germline assignment: CDR1 MNHNY and CDR2 SVGAGI (reference sequence). The CDR3 spans 12 residues. The CDR3 loop reads CASGGTIYGYTF. CDR3 sequence (DNA): TGTGCCAGCGGCGGGACAATCTATGGCTACACCTTC.

The chain has TRBV7-2 and TRBJ2-7; D unresolved. With 4 bases removed from V and 4 bases from J, the gap between germline ends came to 14 bases. CDR1 and CDR2 (germline): SGHTA, FQGNSA. The CDR3 covers 14 residues. CDR3 protein: CASSSLGRQYEQYF. In DNA, the CDR3 is TGTGCCAGCAGCTCATTAGGAAGGCAATACGAGCAGTACTTC. The entire variable domain, with the rest obtained from reference TRBV7-2 and TRBJ2-7, is as follows: GAGVSQSPSNKVTEKGKDVELRCDPISGHTALYWYRQSLGQGLEFLIYFQGNSAPDKSGLPSDRFSAERTGGSVSTLTIQRTQQEDSAVYLCASSSLGRQYEQYFGPGTRLTVT.

This clonotype has a count of ten or more. The chain has TRBV20-1 and TRBJ1-1; D remains unclear. V lost 1 base and J 1 base, leaving 13 bases between the germline ends. CDR1 is DFQATT, CDR2 SNEGSKA, per germline (reference sequence). The CDR3 spans 15 residues. The CDR3 DNA reads as TGCAGTGCTAGAGGAAGGGCGCGGCAGAACACTGAAGCTTTCTTT. Translating it yields CSARGRARQNTEAFF.

The sample holds many counts of this clonotype. The chain carries TRBV20-1 and TRBJ1-1; 8 bases are shared with TRBD1. The V and J ends lost 0 bases and 4 bases, in that order; junction bases with no gene match: 4. This CDR3 is 14 amino acids long. Germline V CDR1 and CDR2: DFQATT, SNEGSKA (reference sequence). DNA of the CDR3: TGCAGTGCTAGAGAAGGTACAGGGGGCACTGAAGCTTTCTTT. It is translated as CSAREGTGGTEAFF.

This clonotype has only a few counts. The chain joins TRBV24-1 to TRBJ1-2; 7 nucleotides align to TRBD1. Germline V gives CDR1 KGHDR, CDR2 SFDVKD. The CDR3 has 15 amino acids. J was trimmed by 4 bases and V by 4 bases; bases with no gene match: 8. The CDR3 nucleotides read TGTGCCACCAGTGAGTCGGGACAGCTGGCCTATGGCTACACCTTC. It yields the protein CATSESGQLAYGYTF.

This clonotype was counted many times. This chain connects TRBV6-5 to TRBJ1-2; D possibly corresponds to TRBD1 (6 bases). V dropped 10 bases and J dropped 4 bases, with 16 bases sitting between them. The CDR3 loop spans 13 amino acids. Germline V gene sequence: CDR1 MNHEY, CDR2 SVGAGI. The CDR3 here is CATKIPGAYGYTF. CDR3 bases: TGTGCCACCAAAATCCCAGGGGCCTATGGCTACACCTTC.

This clonotype was picked up many times. The genes are TRBV5-6 and TRBJ2-1; 7 bases line up with TRBD2. Germline V gene data show CDR1 as SGHDT and CDR2 as YYEEEE. This CDR3 spans 14 amino acids. After removal of 4 bases from V and 0 bases from J, the junction contained 1 base not matched to a gene. The CDR3 here is CASSQRGSYNEQFF. The CDR3 bases are TGTGCCAGCAGCCAGCGGGGCTCCTACAATGAGCAGTTCTTC.

The chain couples TRBV20-1 to TRBJ1-2, with 9 bases that match TRBD1. CDR1 and CDR2 from the germline V gene are DFQATT and SNEGSKA (reference sequence). The CDR3 runs 14 residues. J gave up 8 bases and V 7 bases, and 14 bases lay outside the gene matches. The CDR3 region is CSGGGQGRRGGYTF. The CDR3 nucleotides are TGCAGTGGGGGCGGACAGGGGCGTCGCGGGGGCTACACCTTC.

This clonotype was seen ten or more times. The chain couples TRBV24-1 to TRBJ1-3, with D hard to call. V dropped 5 bases and J dropped 4 bases, with 11 bases sitting between them. Germline V gives CDR1 KGHDR, CDR2 SFDVKD. This CDR3 is 14 amino acids long. Here the CDR3 reads CATSGFGEGNTIYF. CDR3 in DNA: TGTGCCACCAGTGGTTTCGGGGAAGGAAACACCATATATTTT.

The gene calls are TRBV4-1 and TRBJ2-6, with D unresolved. Per the germline V gene, CDR1 is MGHRA and CDR2 is YSYEKL. Trimming took 0 bases from V and 0 from J, leaving 15 bases between them. The CDR3 length is 19 residues. Here the CDR3 DNA reads TGCGCCAGCAGCCAAGATCTCCCACGGGCCGCCTCTGGGGCCAACGTCCTGACTTTC. Its protein is CASSQDLPRAASGANVLTF.

The rearrangement joins TRBV12-3 or TRBV12-4 to TRBJ1-4; tentatively, D is TRBD1 (6 bases). CDR3 length: 15 residues. Trimming pared 4 bases from V and 6 bases from J, leaving 15 bases between. DNA for the CDR3: TGTGCCAGCAGTTCGGCGGCAGGGGAAGATGAAAAACTGTTTTTT. Protein sequence: CASSSAAGEDEKLFF.

The CDR3 region has the DNA TGTGCCACCAGTGAACGGGTCTCCACCGGGGAGCTGTTTTTT. It encodes CATSERVSTGELFF. The genes are TRBV24-1 and TRBJ2-2; D remains unclear. This CDR3 comprises 14 residues. Germline loops: CDR1 KGHDR, CDR2 SFDVKD. The V end was cut by 4 bases, the J end by 4 bases, with 9 bases between.

Comments on this clonotype: A much more abundant neighbour one base away suggests this may be a read error. The rearrangement joins TRBV10-3 to TRBJ1-1; D ambiguous. This CDR3 is 13 amino acids long. Trimming took 8 bases from V and 8 from J, leaving 18 bases between them. From germline, CDR1 is ENHRY and CDR2 SYGVKD. In DNA form, the CDR3 reads TGTGCCATCGGGTCCGGGGAAATAGCGGAAGCTTTCTTT. Protein: CAIGSGEIAEAFF.

This clonotype has a count of ten or more. The V call is TRBV5-1, the J call TRBJ2-7, with D uncertain. Germline V lookup: CDR1 SGHRS, CDR2 YFSETQ. The CDR3 length is 14 residues. The V end was cut by 0 bases, the J end by 2 bases, with 9 bases between. Here the CDR3 DNA reads TGCGCCAGCAGCTTGGCCAACGGCCCCTACGAGCAGTACTTC. Its translation is CASSLANGPYEQYF.

This clonotype appeared a few times. This rearrangement joins TRBV5-1 to TRBJ1-1, with D possibly matching TRBD1 (5 bases). Germline V gene data show CDR1 as SGHRS and CDR2 as YFSETQ. V gave up 0 bases and J gave up 5 bases, with 11 bases separating them. There are 14 residues in the CDR3. In nucleotides, the CDR3 is TGCGCCAGCAGCTTGGTTGGGGGGTTGACTGAAGCTTTCTTT. It specifies CASSLVGGLTEAFF.

This clonotype has a handful of counts. V is TRBV5-1 and J is TRBJ2-2; 7 nucleotides line up with TRBD1. This CDR3 comprises 15 residues. The germline CDR1 and CDR2 sequences are SGHRS and YFSETQ. With 1 base clipped from V and 6 bases from J, the junction kept 6 bases outside the gene matches. CDR3 nucleotides: TGCGCCAGCAGCTTGCCACAGGGGAGTCCCGGGGAGCTGTTTTTT. Amino acids: CASSLPQGSPGELFF.

This clonotype was counted at least ten times. V gene TRBV7-7 combines with J gene TRBJ2-2; perhaps TRBD2 as D (6 bases). CDR3 length: 12 residues. Germline V gene sequence: CDR1 SSHAT, CDR2 FNYEAQ (reference sequence). V dropped 4 bases and J dropped 14 bases, with 14 bases sitting between them. CDR3 amino acids: CASSSGLGGLFF. As DNA, the CDR3 is TGTGCCAGCAGCTCGGGACTCGGAGGACTGTTTTTT.

This clonotype came up many times. The chain recombines TRBV5-5 with TRBJ2-2; 7 bases fit TRBD2. This CDR3 is built from 16 residues. CDR1 and CDR2 from the germline V gene are SGHKS and YYEKEE (reference sequence). Trimming removed 4 bases from V and 4 bases from J; junction bases left unmatched: 10. The CDR3 DNA follows: TGTGCCAGCAGCGCCGAAGCGGGGAGAATCACCGGGGAGCTGTTTTTT. This codes for CASSAEAGRITGELFF. The variable domain in full, completed from reference TRBV5-5 and TRBJ2-2, reads DAGVTQSPTHLIKTRGQQVTLRCSPISGHKSVSWYQQVLGQGPQFIFQYYEKEERGRGNFPDRFSARQFPNYSSELNVNALLLGDSALYLCASSAEAGRITGELFFGEGSRLTVL.

This clonotype appeared many times. This sequence joins TRBV20-1 and TRBJ2-3; D perhaps matches TRBD2 (5 bases). The ends were cut back, 0 bases at V and 3 bases at J, with 13 bases in the middle. This CDR3 comprises 15 residues. The germline CDR1 and CDR2 sequences are DFQATT and SNEGSKA (reference sequence). CDR3 nucleotide sequence: TGCAGTGCTAGAGATCTCCGTTCGGGGACAGATACGCAGTATTTT. Protein product: CSARDLRSGTDTQYF.

At least ten counts were recorded for this clonotype. This chain links TRBV9 with TRBJ2-5, with 10 bases aligning to TRBD1. This CDR3 contains 17 residues. V was pared by 2 bases and J by 4 bases, with 11 bases of the junction left unmatched. CDR1 SGDLS and CDR2 YYNGEE come from the germline V gene. The CDR3 loop is CASSVGTGAHPPETQYF. CDR3 sequence (DNA): TGTGCCAGCAGCGTGGGGACAGGGGCGCACCCTCCAGAGACCCAGTACTTC.

This clonotype showed up many times. This rearrangement joins TRBV12-3 or TRBV12-4 to TRBJ1-3; a weak D match, TRBD1 (6 bases). This CDR3 has 14 residues. With 5 bases removed from V and 4 bases from J, the gap between germline ends came to 12 bases. The CDR3 region has the DNA TGTGCCAGCAGTCTCCGGACAGACGGAAACACCATATATTTT. Encoded protein: CASSLRTDGNTIYF.

This clonotype was recorded many times. The chain has TRBV12-3 or TRBV12-4 and TRBJ2-3; 8 positions match TRBD1. Trimming at V came to 5 bases and at J to 1 base, leaving 2 bases not matched to a gene. The CDR3 runs 14 residues. The CDR3: CASSLTGGTDTQYF. The CDR3 nucleotides read TGTGCCAGCAGTCTGACAGGGGGCACAGATACGCAGTATTTT.

This clonotype appeared many times. This chain joins TRBV12-3 or TRBV12-4 and TRBJ1-5, with D possibly being TRBD1 (5 bases). The CDR3 runs 16 residues. Trimming took off 0 bases at V and 7 bases at J, with 16 bases between the two ends. The DNA for the CDR3 is TGTGCCAGCAGTTTAGCGCCACAGGTGCAGCTCCAGCCCCAGCATTTT. Its translation: CASSLAPQVQLQPQHF.

This clonotype appeared a few times. V is TRBV5-1 and J is TRBJ1-2; D is unclear. The germline CDR1 and CDR2 sequences are SGHRS and YFSETQ. This CDR3 has 15 residues. V was clipped by 3 bases and J by 4 bases, with 16 bases between them. CDR3 bases: TGCGCCAGCAGCTCGACCCCGGGCGGTACCTATGGCTACACCTTC. Translation: CASSSTPGGTYGYTF.

This clonotype was picked up a small number of times. The chain employs TRBV7-8 and TRBJ1-5; D gene uncertain. The CDR3 has 19 amino acids. The V end was cut by 5 bases, the J end by 0 bases, with 23 bases between. Germline assignment: CDR1 SGHVS and CDR2 FQNEAQ. The CDR3 loop reads CASSPHLDSGIYSNQPQHF. In nucleotides, the CDR3 is TGTGCCAGCAGCCCCCACCTGGATTCCGGGATTTATAGCAATCAGCCCCAGCATTTT.

This clonotype was counted many times. J is TRBJ2-6 and V is TRBV27; D unclear. This CDR3 contains 15 residues. Trimming took off 7 bases at V and 0 bases at J, with 10 bases between the two ends. Germline CDR1 is MNHEY and CDR2 is SMNVEV (reference sequence). DNA for the CDR3: TGTGCCAGCAAGAAGAGCTTCTCTGGGGCCAACGTCCTGACTTTC. Its protein product is CASKKSFSGANVLTF. Full variable domain (outside the CDR3, taken from reference TRBV27 and TRBJ2-6): EAQVTQNPRYLITVTGKKLTVTCSQNMNHEYMSWYRQDPGLGLRQIYYSMNVEVTDKGDVPEGYKVSRKEKRNFPLILESPSPNQTSLYFCASKKSFSGANVLTFGAGSRLTVL.

The sample holds a few counts of this clonotype. The CDR3 DNA is TGTGCCAGCAGCCAAGCGCTAACAGCCGGGGAGCTGTTTTTT. Residues: CASSQALTAGELFF. The chain couples TRBV14 to TRBJ2-2; D gene ambiguous. CDR1 SGHDN and CDR2 FVKESK come from the germline V gene. The V gene lost 1 base and the J gene lost 6 bases, with 9 bases spanning the gap. CDR3 size: 14 residues.